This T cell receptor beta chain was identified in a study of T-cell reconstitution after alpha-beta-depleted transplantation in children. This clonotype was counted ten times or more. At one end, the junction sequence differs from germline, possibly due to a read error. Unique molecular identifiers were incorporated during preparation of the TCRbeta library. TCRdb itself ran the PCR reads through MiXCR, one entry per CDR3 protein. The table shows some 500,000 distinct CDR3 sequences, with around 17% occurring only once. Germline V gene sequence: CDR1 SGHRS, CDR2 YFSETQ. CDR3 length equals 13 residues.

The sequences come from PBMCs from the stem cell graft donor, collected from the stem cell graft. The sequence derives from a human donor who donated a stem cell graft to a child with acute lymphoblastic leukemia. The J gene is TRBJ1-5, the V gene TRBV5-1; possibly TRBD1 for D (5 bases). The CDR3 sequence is CASSLGANQPQHF. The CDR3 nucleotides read TGTGCCAGCAGCCTTGGGGCCAATCAGCCCCAGCATTTT.